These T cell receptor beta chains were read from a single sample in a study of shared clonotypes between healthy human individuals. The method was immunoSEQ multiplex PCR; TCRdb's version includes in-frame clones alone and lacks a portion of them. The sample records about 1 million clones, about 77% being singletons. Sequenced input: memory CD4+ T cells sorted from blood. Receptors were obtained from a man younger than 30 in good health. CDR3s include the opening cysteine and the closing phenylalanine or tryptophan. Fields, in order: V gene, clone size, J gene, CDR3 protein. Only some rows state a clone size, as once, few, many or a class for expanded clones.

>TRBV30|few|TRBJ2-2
CARDRRGTGELFF
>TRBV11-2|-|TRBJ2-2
CASSLVGLAGKNTGELFF
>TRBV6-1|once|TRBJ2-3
CASSPGTGGTDTQYF
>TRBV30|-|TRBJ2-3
CAWSAGLGADTQYF
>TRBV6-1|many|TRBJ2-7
CASSEQGGIPTRRQYEQYF
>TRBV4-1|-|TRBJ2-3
CASSRLLAPAGDTQYF
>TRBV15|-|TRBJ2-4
CATSRVFSSGSQNIQYF
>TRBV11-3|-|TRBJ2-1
CASSLGPGTGDREQFF
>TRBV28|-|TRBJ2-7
CASRGSGLADRSYEQYF
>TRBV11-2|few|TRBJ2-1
CASSHSGSSYNEQFF
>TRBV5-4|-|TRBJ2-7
CASSLDRYSYEQYF
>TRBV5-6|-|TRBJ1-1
CASSFDWTGENTEAFF
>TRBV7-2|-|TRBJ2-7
CASSLSGNTYEQYF
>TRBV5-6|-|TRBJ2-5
CASSLFRGGTETQYF
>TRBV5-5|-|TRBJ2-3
CASSRAGPPEDTQYF
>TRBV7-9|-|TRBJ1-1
CASSSQPNTEAFF
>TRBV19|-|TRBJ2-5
CASSIGQGVETQYF
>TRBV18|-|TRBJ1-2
CASSLGPTGAGNYGYTF
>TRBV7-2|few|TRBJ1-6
CASSLVEGSPLHF
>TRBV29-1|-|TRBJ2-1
CSVGLAVVSNEQFF
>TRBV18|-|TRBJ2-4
CASSPGGTAQNIQYF
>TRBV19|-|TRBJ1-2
CASRTGNYGYTF